What follows are 5 T cell receptor beta chains derived from one specimen sequenced in a study. Tregs were sorted as CD4+CD25+CD127-/low cells. Using its own MiXCR run on the 5' RACE reads, TCRdb lists one record per CDR3 protein. The repertoire holds over 10,000 distinct CDR3 sequences, roughly half seen once, with more than 10% in the top ten. The material sequenced was tumor-infiltrating Tregs sorted from the breast tumor. These receptors were collected from a female donor with breast cancer.

This clonotype was seen a few times. V and J are TRBV7-2 and TRBJ2-4; 9 nucleotides align to TRBD2. The CDR3 totals 16 residues. From germline, CDR1 is SGHTA and CDR2 FQGNSA. V trimming: 1 base; J trimming: 6 bases; junction bases outside the gene matches: 7. CDR3 sequence: CASSLGVSGSLNIQYF. In DNA, the CDR3 is TGTGCCAGCAGCTTAGGGGTTAGCGGGAGCCTAAACATTCAGTACTTC.

The rearrangement uses TRBV12-3 or TRBV12-4 and TRBJ2-2; D may match TRBD1 or TRBD2 (5 bases each). The V end lost 10 bases, the J end lost 2 bases, and 14 bases lay between the germline ends. The CDR3 contains 14 residues. CDR3 bases: TGTGCCACACCCGACCGGGACAACACCGGGGAGCTGTTTTTT. It is translated as CATPDRDNTGELFF.

Turning to this clonotype: No conserved phenylalanine or tryptophan is present at the end of the CDR3, so a read error is the likely explanation. V gene TRBV7-2 combines with J gene TRBJ2-3, with D possibly TRBD1 on 5 matching bases. CDR3 length: 14 amino acids. CDR1 and CDR2 from the germline V gene are SGHTA and FQGNSA. Trimming stripped 2 bases from V and 1 base from J, with 7 bases between. CDR3 DNA sequence: TGTGCCAGCAGCTTACAGGGTGGCACAGATACGCAGTATTCT. Protein product: CASSLQGGTDTQYS.

Only a few counts were recorded for this clonotype. The chain recombines TRBV20-1 with TRBJ1-2; 8 bases are a match to TRBD1. The J segment lost 5 bases and the V segment lost 1 base, leaving 6 bases of the junction unmatched. The CDR3 contains 14 residues. CDR1 is DFQATT, CDR2 SNEGSKA, per germline (reference sequence). CDR3 DNA sequence: TGCAGTGCTAGAGGAGACAGGGGTGGTTATGGCTACACCTTC. Amino acids: CSARGDRGGYGYTF.

A few counts support this clonotype. The V call is TRBV7-2, the J call TRBJ2-1; D is unclear. CDR3 length: 12 residues. Trimming cost V 5 bases and J 6 bases, with 8 bases left between them. From germline, CDR1 is SGHTA and CDR2 FQGNSA. The CDR3 spells CASSPPSNEQFF. CDR3 coding DNA: TGTGCCAGCAGCCCCCCTTCCAATGAGCAGTTCTTC.